This record looks at one TCR beta chain sequence and its context. Here immunoSEQ multiplex PCR was the method, and the copy in TCRdb shows in-frame clones only, minus some. The sample lists about 160,000 clones; 81% were seen once. The CDR3 loop spans 14 amino acids. Germline V gives CDR1 SNHLY, CDR2 FYNNEI. V was pared by 6 bases and J by 0 bases, with 3 bases of the junction left unmatched. These data belong to a study of blood T cell repertoires in COVID-19. The chain carries TRBV2 and TRBJ2-7, with 9 bases identical to TRBD1. This sequence originates from a man between 60 and 75 years old with active or convalescent COVID-19. The sequenced sample consisted of peripheral blood. CDR3 residues: CASRLTGGSYEQYF. For the CDR3, the DNA is TGTGCCAGCAGACTGACAGGGGGCTCCTACGAGCAGTACTTC. The whole variable domain, remainder taken from reference TRBV2 and TRBJ2-7, is EPEVTQTPSHQVTQMGQEVILRCVPISNHLYFYWYRQILGQKVEFLVSFYNNEISEKSEIFDDQFSVERPDGSNFTLKIRSTKLEDSAMYFCASRLTGGSYEQYFGPGTRLTVT.